This T cell receptor (beta chain) came from a study of PD-L1 blockade in urothelial cancer. Turning to the study itself: Administration of atezolizumab to patients began in the mid-2010s, at 1,200 mg intravenously every 3 weeks. From 0 to 3 prior chemotherapy regimens had been given to the patients.

Clones were sequenced by immunoSEQ multiplex PCR, and TCRdb holds only the in-frame ones, with some missing. The table lists tens of thousands of clones, 88% of them singletons. The time point was: peripheral blood 6 weeks after treatment start. Peripheral blood mononuclear cells were collected from every patient before and during treatment, yielding between 1 and 8 samples per patient. Germline V gene lookup returns CDR1 LNHDA and CDR2 SQIVND (reference sequence). The trim removed 5 bases at V and 1 base at J, leaving 6 bases unmatched. This CDR3 has 15 residues. This receptor was taken from a man aged 55-75 years with urothelial cancer. Sequencing used PBMCs, obtained around atezolizumab (anti-PD-L1) treatment. V gene TRBV19 combines with J gene TRBJ1-2, with 8 bases lining up with TRBD1. CDR3 sequence reads: CASSYGQGINYGYTF. CDR3 bases: TGTGCCAGTAGTTACGGACAGGGCATTAACTATGGCTACACCTTC.